This T cell receptor beta chain was retrieved from a study of T cells in Graves' hyperthyroidism and ophthalmopathy. This clonotype has a count of ten or more. Amplified TCR beta CDR3 regions derived from RNA transcripts. The study used the HTBI primer set for a first-round RT-PCR of the TCR CDR3. TCRdb re-derived calls from the multiplex PCR reads in MiXCR, one entry per CDR3 protein. The repertoire has a few hundred thousand distinct CDR3 sequences, 15% to 20% of them found once; the top ten carry around 3.4%. The CDR3 spans 16 residues. V lost 4 bases to trimming and J lost 0 bases, with 17 bases between them. CDR1 SGDLS and CDR2 YYNGEE come from the germline V gene.

The source material was blood. The sequence derives from a woman aged 18-29 years with Graves' hyperthyroidism. This rearrangement joins TRBV9 to TRBJ2-7; D might be TRBD1 (6 bases). The CDR3 sequence is CASSPTGYQGSYEQYF. For the CDR3, the DNA is TGTGCCAGCAGCCCTACAGGGTACCAGGGCTCCTACGAGCAGTACTTC.